The 19 T cell receptor beta chains given below trace back to one sample, sequenced in a study of identical twins. One entry per CDR3 protein, called by TCRdb with MiXCR from the 5' RACE reads. The sample yields approximately 260,000 distinct CDR3 sequences, around 8% seen once. These data were likewise used in another study, on yellow fever vaccine responses in identical twins.

Sequencing was done on a sample of CD8+ T cells sorted from blood. The source is a woman aged 18-29 years in good health.

This clonotype was observed at least ten times. This chain links TRBV27 with TRBJ2-7; 10 bases match TRBD2. V lost 4 bases, J lost 7 bases, and 7 bases stayed unmatched. CDR3 length: 14 residues. Germline CDR1 reads MNHEY; CDR2 reads SMNVEV (reference sequence). CDR3 residues: CASSYGTSVGEQYF. The CDR3 coding sequence is TGTGCCAGCAGTTATGGGACTAGCGTCGGGGAGCAGTACTTC.

The chain joins TRBV18 to TRBJ2-7; no clear D gene. The CDR3 runs to 15 residues. Germline V CDR1 and CDR2: KGHSH, LQKENI. V dropped 2 bases and J dropped 0 bases, with 11 bases sitting between them. CDR3 region: CASSPSGFSSYEQYF. CDR3 bases: TGTGCCAGCTCACCATCGGGTTTCAGCTCCTACGAGCAGTACTTC.

The sample holds a few counts of this clonotype. The J gene is TRBJ2-1, the V gene TRBV6-4; 8 nucleotides line up with TRBD2. Per germline, CDR1 MRHNA and CDR2 SNTAGT. The CDR3 runs to 15 residues. V lost 6 bases, J lost 6 bases, and 10 bases stayed unmatched. The CDR3 here is CASSATSGHLNEQFF. As DNA, the CDR3 is TGTGCCAGCAGCGCTACTAGCGGACACCTCAATGAGCAGTTCTTC.

The V and J genes are TRBV28 and TRBJ1-5; D is undetermined. Germline V lookup: CDR1 MDHEN, CDR2 SYDVKM. This CDR3 is 15 amino acids long. V lost 1 base to trimming and J lost 0 bases, with 7 bases between them. This CDR3 is CASSLLPYSNQPQHF. DNA for the CDR3: TGTGCCAGCAGTTTATTACCGTATAGCAATCAGCCCCAGCATTTT. Supplemented by reference TRBV28 and TRBJ1-5, the full variable domain reads DVKVTQSSRYLVKRTGEKVFLECVQDMDHENMFWYRQDPGLGLRLIYFSYDVKMKEKGDIPEGYSVSREKKERFSLILESASTNQTSMYLCASSLLPYSNQPQHFGDGTRLSIL.

The chain joins TRBV7-2 to TRBJ2-3; 7 positions agree with TRBD1. The CDR3 covers 16 residues. Trimming cost V 1 base and J 4 bases; bases outside gene matches: 8. The V gene's germline CDR1 is SGHTA and CDR2 FQGNSA. The CDR3, as DNA: TGTGCCAGCAGCTTAGACGAGGGGGCGCTGGCAGATACGCAGTATTTT. It is translated as CASSLDEGALADTQYF.

This clonotype has at least ten counts. The gene calls are TRBV12-3 or TRBV12-4 and TRBJ2-3; the match to TRBD2 covers 9 bases. This CDR3 contains 15 residues. With 6 bases clipped from V and 1 base from J, the junction kept 5 bases outside the gene matches. Here the CDR3 DNA reads TGTGCCAGCAGCCTTAGGACTAGCGGCACAGATACGCAGTATTTT. Its translation is CASSLRTSGTDTQYF.

About this clonotype itself: This may stem from a read error, because a much larger clone lies one nucleotide away. The rearrangement joins TRBV4-3 to TRBJ2-7; 9 nucleotides agree with TRBD1. The length of the CDR3 is 14 residues. V trimming: 7 bases; J trimming: 3 bases; junction bases outside the gene matches: 7. Germline V gives CDR1 LGHNA, CDR2 YSLEER. The CDR3 here is CASNPGTGNYEQYF. The CDR3 nucleotides are TGCGCCAGCAACCCCGGGACAGGGAACTACGAGCAGTACTTC.

The table lists this clonotype with a few counts. The rearrangement uses TRBV6-2 or TRBV6-3 and TRBJ2-7, with D uncertain. Germline lookup yields CDR1 MNHEY and CDR2 SVGEGT. CDR3 length: 13 amino acids. The V and J ends lost 2 bases and 0 bases respectively, with 5 bases between them. The CDR3 region is CASSYVASYEQYF. The CDR3 DNA is TGTGCCAGCAGTTACGTAGCCTCCTACGAGCAGTACTTC.

This sequence joins TRBV4-2 and TRBJ1-1; 9 nucleotides agree with TRBD1. The CDR3 spans 16 residues. V lost 4 bases to trimming and J lost 3 bases; unmatched junction nucleotides: 9. Germline CDR1 and CDR2: LGHNA and YNFKEQ. In DNA form, the CDR3 reads TGTGCCAGCAGCCGGGGACAGGGAATTCTCGACACTGAAGCTTTCTTT. It encodes CASSRGQGILDTEAFF.

V is TRBV28 and J is TRBJ2-4; unclear D gene. Germline assignment: CDR1 MDHEN and CDR2 SYDVKM. The CDR3 runs to 14 residues. The germline V and J ends were trimmed by 5 bases and 0 bases, with 8 bases remaining between them. This CDR3 reads CASSMMLAKNIQYF. For the CDR3, the DNA is TGTGCCAGCAGTATGATGCTAGCCAAAAACATTCAGTACTTC. The full variable domain, rest sourced from reference TRBV28 and TRBJ2-4, is DVKVTQSSRYLVKRTGEKVFLECVQDMDHENMFWYRQDPGLGLRLIYFSYDVKMKEKGDIPEGYSVSREKKERFSLILESASTNQTSMYLCASSMMLAKNIQYFGAGTRLSVL.

V usage is TRBV6-1 and J usage is TRBJ1-2, with TRBD1 matching over 9 bases. CDR3 length equals 15 residues. CDR1 and CDR2 from the germline V gene are MNHNS and SASEGT. The junction had 6 bases not matched to a gene; V was cut back by 5 bases and J by 2 bases. For the CDR3, the DNA is TGTGCCAGCAGTACCGGGACAGGGAGGAACTATGGCTACACCTTC. Its translation is CASSTGTGRNYGYTF.

This clonotype was counted many times. This rearrangement joins TRBV4-2 to TRBJ2-1; D assignment may be TRBD1 or TRBD2 (5 bases each). Germline V CDR1 and CDR2: LGHNA, YNFKEQ. This CDR3 contains 15 residues. V lost 6 bases and J 0 bases, leaving 12 bases between the germline ends. CDR3 DNA sequence: TGTGCCAGCAGGTATTTGGGGGACTCCTACAATGAGCAGTTCTTC. It encodes CASRYLGDSYNEQFF.

This chain connects TRBV9 to TRBJ1-1, with D tentatively TRBD1 (6 bases). The V end was cut by 4 bases, the J end by 2 bases, with 18 bases between. The germline V gene encodes CDR1 SGDLS and CDR2 YYNGEE. CDR3 length: 16 amino acids. The CDR3 sequence: CASSPTGGARNTEAFF. For the CDR3, the DNA is TGTGCCAGCAGCCCGACGGGGGGGGCCCGAAACACTGAAGCTTTCTTT.

The genes are TRBV3-1 and TRBJ2-2; 11 positions match TRBD2. There are 19 residues in the CDR3. CDR1 and CDR2 (germline): LGHDT, YNNKEL (reference sequence). V gave up 11 bases and J gave up 3 bases; unmatched junction bases: 20. CDR3 in DNA: TGTGCCTGCTGCCCCAAAGCTTTCCTACTAGCGGGGGACACCGGGGAGCTGTTTTTT. This codes for CACCPKAFLLAGDTGELFF.

In this sample, this clonotype turned up many times. The V and J genes are TRBV9 and TRBJ2-6; D gene uncertain. The CDR3 length is 13 residues. V lost 2 bases and J 0 bases, leaving 0 bases between the germline ends. Germline CDR1 reads SGDLS; CDR2 reads YYNGEE. The CDR3 region has the DNA TGTGCCAGCAGCGTCTCTGGGGCCAACGTCCTGACTTTC. It yields the protein CASSVSGANVLTF.

This clonotype turned up a few times. The chain is built from TRBV10-3 and TRBJ2-3, with 9 bases identical to TRBD1. Germline values: CDR1 ENHRY, CDR2 SYGVKD. The V gene end was trimmed by 6 bases and the J gene end by 4 bases; junction bases not matched to a gene: 5. This CDR3 is 14 amino acids long. CDR3 nucleotide sequence: TGTGCCATCAGCCGGGACAGGGACCCAGATACGCAGTATTTT. Its translation: CAISRDRDPDTQYF.

This clonotype was recorded many times. The chain carries TRBV29-1 and TRBJ2-1; possibly TRBD2 for D (5 bases). This CDR3 contains 13 residues. Looked up from germline, CDR1 is SQVTM and CDR2 is ANQGSEA. Trimming stripped 7 bases from V and 7 bases from J, with 17 bases between. Here the CDR3 DNA reads TGCAGCGCCCGGCCCGAGGAGGCTAATGAGCAGTTCTTC. It translates to CSARPEEANEQFF.

V usage is TRBV7-6 and J usage is TRBJ2-5, with TRBD2 matching over 8 bases. The germline CDR1 and CDR2 sequences are SGHVS and FNYEAQ. The ends lost 5 bases at V and 2 bases at J; junction bases unmatched: 7. The length of the CDR3 is 15 residues. This chain's CDR3 is CASSHNSGEQETQYF. For the CDR3, the DNA is TGTGCCAGCAGCCACAATAGCGGGGAACAAGAGACCCAGTACTTC.

V gene TRBV10-3 combines with J gene TRBJ2-5; TRBD1 is a possible D gene (7 bases). Germline loops: CDR1 ENHRY, CDR2 SYGVKD. V dropped 3 bases and J dropped 2 bases, with 13 bases sitting between them. The CDR3 spans 15 residues. CDR3 region: CAISEGRGTQETQYF. The CDR3 DNA follows: TGTGCCATCAGTGAAGGCAGGGGGACTCAAGAGACCCAGTACTTC.